One and the same sample provided the 31 T cell receptor beta chains below, sequenced in a study of blood T cell repertoires in COVID-19. Using immunoSEQ multiplex PCR, the repertoire was profiled, and TCRdb retains in-frame clones only, with some absent. Of 280,000 or so clones in the sample, around 91% were seen once. The sequencing sample was made of PBMCs or T cells enriched from blood (not recorded which). These receptors all come from a young woman with acute COVID-19.

This rearrangement joins TRBV16 to TRBJ1-1, with 8 positions matching TRBD1. CDR1 and CDR2 (germline): KGHSY, FQNENV. Trimming took 3 bases from V and 5 from J; bases not matched to a gene: 8. This CDR3 is 15 amino acids long. The CDR3 spells CASSHPRTGRTEAFF. CDR3 bases: TGTGCCAGCAGCCATCCGAGGACAGGGCGGACTGAAGCTTTCTTT.

The rearrangement joins TRBV10-3 to TRBJ1-1; D ambiguous. Germline V lookup: CDR1 ENHRY, CDR2 SYGVKD. V was clipped by 8 bases and J by 2 bases, with 12 bases between them. The CDR3 loop spans 13 amino acids. CDR3 coding DNA: TGTGCCATCTCGGGAGGGCTCAACACTGAAGCTTTCTTT. It is translated as CAISGGLNTEAFF.

The chain employs TRBV19 and TRBJ2-5, with D maybe TRBD2 (6 bases). The CDR3 contains 14 residues. V was clipped by 9 bases and J by 4 bases, with 18 bases between them. From germline, CDR1 is LNHDA and CDR2 SQIVND (reference sequence). CDR3 DNA sequence: TGTGCCAGCACCCCGGGACTCTGGGCAGAGACCCAGTACTTC. Protein product: CASTPGLWAETQYF. The full variable domain, with the rest looked up from reference TRBV19 and TRBJ2-5, is DGGITQSPKYLFRKEGQNVTLSCEQNLNHDAMYWYRQDPGQGLRLIYYSQIVNDFQKGDIAEGYSVSREKKESFPLTVTSAQKNPTAFYLCASTPGLWAETQYFGPGTRLLVL.

Turning to this clone: One end of the junction fails to match germline, which may point to a read error. The CDR3 spells CASSQEWARSSEQYF. CDR3 bases: TGTGCCAGCAGCCAAGAATGGGCCAGATCCTCCGAGCAGTACTTC. This chain uses TRBV3-1 (or the pseudogene TRBV3-2) with TRBJ2-7; D unclear. The V gene's germline CDR1 is LGHDT and CDR2 YNNKEL (reference sequence). The CDR3 runs 15 residues.

The V and J genes are TRBV4-1 and TRBJ2-3, with D maybe TRBD1 (6 bases). CDR3 length: 13 residues. Germline lookup yields CDR1 MGHRA and CDR2 YSYEKL. The V end lost 4 bases, the J end lost 6 bases, and 11 bases lay between the germline ends. CDR3 DNA sequence: TGCGCCAGCAGCCGACAGGTTCAGGATACGCAGTATTTT. It encodes CASSRQVQDTQYF.

The genes are TRBV19 and TRBJ2-3, with unresolved D. CDR3 length: 13 residues. V was cut by 7 bases and J by 3 bases, with 11 bases left in between. Germline V gene data show CDR1 as LNHDA and CDR2 as SQIVND (reference sequence). In DNA, the CDR3 is TGTGCCAGTACGCGGTTCGGTACAGATACGCAGTATTTT. Encoded protein: CASTRFGTDTQYF.

This chain links TRBV5-5 with TRBJ2-1; D gene uncertain. Trimming left V 4 bases short and J 6 bases short, with 11 bases between. CDR1 and CDR2 (germline): SGHKS, YYEKEE (reference sequence). The length of the CDR3 is 13 residues. Here the CDR3 reads CASSLLGTNEQFF. CDR3 DNA sequence: TGTGCCAGCAGCCTCCTAGGTACCAATGAGCAGTTCTTC.

This clone was observed once. The rearrangement links TRBV24-1 to TRBJ2-3; TRBD1 agrees at 7 bases. The V segment lost 4 bases and the J segment 2 bases; nucleotides outside the gene matches: 5. The CDR3 has 15 residues. Germline V gene sequence: CDR1 KGHDR, CDR2 SFDVKD. CDR3 residues: CATSERQGYTDTQYF. Written as DNA, the CDR3 is TGTGCCACCAGTGAGAGACAGGGTTACACAGATACGCAGTATTTT.

The chain uses TRBV7-6 and TRBJ2-5; TRBD2 matches 8 bases. The germline gives CDR1 SGHVS, CDR2 FNYEAQ. Trimming took 5 bases from V and 5 from J; bases not matched to a gene: 7. The CDR3 has 14 amino acids. CDR3 bases: TGTGCCAGCAGCCAAAGCGGGAGTTTTGAGACCCAGTACTTC. Its protein product is CASSQSGSFETQYF.

Only a few counts were recorded for this clone. The chain uses TRBV29-1 and TRBJ2-1, with D maybe TRBD2 (5 bases). The CDR3 sequence is 13 residues long. The germline CDR1 and CDR2 sequences are SQVTM and ANQGSEA. Trimming stripped 6 bases from V and 12 bases from J, with 21 bases between. CDR3 protein: CSVAHLFEAVQFF. The CDR3 nucleotides are TGCAGCGTCGCGCACCTGTTTGAAGCGGTGCAGTTCTTC.

The chain combines TRBV14 with TRBJ2-3; 12 bases map to TRBD2. Germline values: CDR1 SGHDN, CDR2 FVKESK. The junction had 11 bases not matched to a gene; V was cut back by 1 base and J by 0 bases. CDR3 size: 20 residues. In DNA form, the CDR3 reads TGTGCCAGCAGCCAAGGGGAGACTAGCGGGAGTGATTCTAGCACAGATACGCAGTATTTT. Amino acid sequence: CASSQGETSGSDSSTDTQYF.

The chain joins TRBV4-1 to TRBJ2-1, with D maybe TRBD2 (7 bases). Germline-derived CDR1 and CDR2 are MGHRA and YSYEKL. Trimming pared 3 bases from V and 6 bases from J, leaving 15 bases between. The CDR3 runs to 15 residues. The CDR3 here is CASSQRGLPINEQFF. The CDR3 nucleotides are TGCGCCAGCAGCCAGCGGGGGCTCCCCATCAATGAGCAGTTCTTC.

This clone has only one observation. The rearrangement links TRBV3-1 (or the pseudogene TRBV3-2) to TRBJ2-3, with 7 bases fitting TRBD2. V shed 8 bases and J 1 base; nucleotides not matched to a gene: 9. Germline lookup yields CDR1 LGHDT and CDR2 YNNKEL (reference sequence). The CDR3 consists of 15 residues. The CDR3 DNA reads as TGTGCCAGCGGGGGAATAGCGGGTGGCACAGATACGCAGTATTTT. Its protein product is CASGGIAGGTDTQYF.

This clone showed up just once. V gene TRBV6-5 combines with J gene TRBJ2-7; TRBD1 agrees at 8 bases. V was pared by 10 bases and J by 2 bases, with 10 bases of the junction left unmatched. The CDR3 runs 14 residues. Germline V gene lookup returns CDR1 MNHEY and CDR2 SVGAGI. CDR3 residues: CATSRGDRTYEQYF. For the CDR3, the DNA is TGTGCCACCAGCAGAGGGGACAGGACCTACGAGCAGTACTTC.

The chain carries TRBV6-2 or TRBV6-3 and TRBJ2-7, with a weak D call TRBD2 (5 bases). Trimming removed 2 bases from V and 0 bases from J, with 8 bases in between. The V gene's germline CDR1 is MNHEY and CDR2 SVGEGT. This CDR3 has 14 residues. DNA for the CDR3: TGTGCCAGCAGTTACCCAGCGGCCTCCTACGAGCAGTACTTC. Translation: CASSYPAASYEQYF.

On this clone itself: Other DNA sequences within the sample encode an identical CDR3. V usage is TRBV5-5 and J usage is TRBJ2-1, with 10 bases matching TRBD2. Per germline, CDR1 SGHKS and CDR2 YYEKEE (reference sequence). CDR3 length: 15 residues. With V trimmed by 0 bases and J by 5 bases, 2 bases remained unmatched. In DNA form, the CDR3 reads TGTGCCAGCAGCTTGGGTAGCGGGAGGCACAATGAGCAGTTCTTC. Translated, it gives CASSLGSGRHNEQFF.

The chain has TRBV6-5 and TRBJ2-1, with 7 bases that match TRBD2. V lost 1 base, J lost 3 bases, and 6 bases stayed unmatched. Looked up from germline, CDR1 is MNHEY and CDR2 is SVGAGI. The CDR3 totals 16 residues. DNA of the CDR3: TGTGCCAGCAGTTACTTGATTAGCGGGTACTACAATGAGCAGTTCTTC. Protein product: CASSYLISGYYNEQFF.

The rearrangement joins TRBV3-1 (or the pseudogene TRBV3-2) to TRBJ2-7, with 7 nucleotides matching TRBD2. V was pared by 1 base and J by 3 bases, with 27 bases of the junction left unmatched. The CDR3 has 22 residues. Germline V gene lookup returns CDR1 LGHDT and CDR2 YNNKEL (reference sequence). The CDR3 DNA sequence: TGTGCCAGCAGCCAAGTTCGGGTGGGTATCGGACTAGGATTCTTGCCTCACTACGAGCAGTACTTC. Its protein product is CASSQVRVGIGLGFLPHYEQYF.

The V gene is TRBV19, the J gene TRBJ1-6, with TRBD1 identical over 7 bases. J gave up 10 bases and V 6 bases, and 6 bases lay outside the gene matches. Looked up from germline, CDR1 is LNHDA and CDR2 is SQIVND (reference sequence). The length of the CDR3 is 13 residues. For the CDR3, the DNA is TGTGCCAGTAGGAGAACAGGGGTCTCACCCCTCCACTTT. The encoded protein is CASRRTGVSPLHF.

The chain's CDR3 is CASRTGTSGSDTQYF. CDR3 sequence (DNA): TGTGCCAGTAGAACCGGGACTAGCGGGAGTGATACGCAGTATTTT. This chain joins TRBV19 and TRBJ2-3; 14 bases align to TRBD2. Germline trimming cut 6 bases from V and 6 bases from J; bases unmatched to any gene: 5. Germline-derived CDR1 and CDR2 are LNHDA and SQIVND (reference sequence). The CDR3 has 15 residues. The variable domain in full, completed from reference TRBV19 and TRBJ2-3, reads DGGITQSPKYLFRKEGQNVTLSCEQNLNHDAMYWYRQDPGQGLRLIYYSQIVNDFQKGDIAEGYSVSREKKESFPLTVTSAQKNPTAFYLCASRTGTSGSDTQYFGPGTRLTVL.

This clone was observed a single time. This chain joins TRBV18 and TRBJ2-3; 11 nucleotides align to TRBD1. CDR1 KGHSH and CDR2 LQKENI come from the germline V gene. V lost 3 bases, J lost 7 bases, and 3 bases stayed unmatched. There are 14 residues in the CDR3. CDR3 protein: CASSPGTGGYTQYF. The CDR3 bases are TGTGCCAGCTCACCTGGGACAGGGGGATATACGCAGTATTTT.

The chain carries TRBV29-1 and TRBJ2-7, with 9 bases fitting TRBD2. V gave up 7 bases and J gave up 2 bases; unmatched junction bases: 6. The CDR3 contains 13 residues. Germline-derived CDR1 and CDR2 are SQVTM and ANQGSEA. The CDR3 DNA is TGCAGCGGAACAATAGCGGGGGCCTACGAGCAGTACTTC. Encoded protein: CSGTIAGAYEQYF.

This chain connects TRBV29-1 to TRBJ1-1, with 7 positions matching TRBD1. After removal of 0 bases from V and 3 bases from J, the junction contained 1 base not matched to a gene. Germline CDR1 reads SQVTM; CDR2 reads ANQGSEA. The CDR3 extends over 13 amino acids. The CDR3 bases are TGCAGCGTTGAAGAGGACAGGTACACTGAAGCTTTCTTT. Amino acids: CSVEEDRYTEAFF.

The chain couples TRBV14 to TRBJ2-5, with a tentative D call TRBD2 (5 bases). CDR1 SGHDN and CDR2 FVKESK come from the germline V gene. The CDR3 sequence is 16 residues long. V was cut by 4 bases and J by 3 bases, with 18 bases left in between. The CDR3 DNA follows: TGTGCCAGCAGCCTGGGAGAGGTATTCCACAAAGAGACCCAGTACTTC. It encodes CASSLGEVFHKETQYF.

This chain uses TRBV5-8 with TRBJ1-2, with D perhaps TRBD1 (5 bases). V was clipped by 7 bases and J by 8 bases, with 12 bases between them. The CDR3 has 11 amino acids. Germline values: CDR1 SGHTS, CDR2 YDEGEE. In DNA form, the CDR3 reads TGTGCCAGCTGGGCAGGGAGGGGCTACACCTTC. Translated, it gives CASWAGRGYTF.

V gene TRBV6-2 or TRBV6-3 combines with J gene TRBJ2-1; D unresolved. The CDR3 sequence is 13 residues long. Looked up from germline, CDR1 is MNHEY and CDR2 is SVGEGT. V was trimmed by 2 bases and J by 6 bases, leaving 8 bases between them. CDR3 sequence (DNA): TGTGCCAGCAGTTACACTGAACCCAATGAGCAGTTCTTC. Residues: CASSYTEPNEQFF.

The V and J genes are TRBV7-3 and TRBJ2-3; 7 bases are shared with TRBD2. The CDR3 extends over 14 amino acids. The junction had 6 bases not matched to a gene; V was cut back by 5 bases and J by 4 bases. Per germline, CDR1 SGHTA and CDR2 FQGTGA. CDR3 loop: CASSLGLAADTQYF. The CDR3 nucleotides read TGTGCCAGCAGCCTAGGGCTAGCGGCAGATACGCAGTATTTT.

The chain recombines TRBV12-5 with TRBJ2-2, with 10 nucleotides matching TRBD2. Germline loops: CDR1 LGHNT, CDR2 FRNRAP. J lost 4 bases, V lost 6 bases, and 2 bases had no gene match. The CDR3 has 14 residues. The CDR3 DNA reads as TGTGCTAGTGGAAGCGGGAGGGCCACCGGGGAGCTGTTTTTT. It translates to CASGSGRATGELFF.

This chain joins TRBV19 and TRBJ2-7; 14 nucleotides agree with TRBD2. V trimming: 5 bases; J trimming: 7 bases; junction bases outside the gene matches: 10. The germline gives CDR1 LNHDA, CDR2 SQIVND (reference sequence). This CDR3 spans 16 amino acids. The CDR3 loop is CASSARLAGGVLEQYF. The CDR3 DNA is TGTGCCAGTAGTGCCAGACTAGCGGGAGGGGTGTTGGAGCAGTACTTC.

The chain joins TRBV28 to TRBJ1-2; a possible D gene is TRBD1 (6 bases). V was shortened by 8 bases and J by 4 bases, with 23 bases between the two germline ends. The CDR3 extends over 16 amino acids. Per germline, CDR1 MDHEN and CDR2 SYDVKM. The DNA of the CDR3 is TGTGCCAGCTCATACCAAGGGGGGGCGAGATCCTATGGCTACACCTTC. It is translated as CASSYQGGARSYGYTF.

This chain connects TRBV4-1 to TRBJ2-7, with D possibly TRBD2 on 7 matching bases. CDR3 size: 14 residues. Per germline, CDR1 MGHRA and CDR2 YSYEKL. Trimming stripped 3 bases from V and 1 base from J, with 10 bases between. CDR3 amino acids: CASSHRGASYEQYF. The DNA for the CDR3 is TGCGCCAGCAGCCACCGGGGGGCGTCCTACGAGCAGTACTTC.